The present T cell receptor beta chain was sequenced within a study of control samples from healthy donors and cancer patients. Using immunoSEQ multiplex PCR, the repertoire was profiled, and TCRdb retains in-frame clones only, with some absent. The sample holds tens of thousands of clones; roughly 89% are singletons and the top ten take roughly 6%. J was trimmed by 3 bases and V by 8 bases; bases with no gene match: 9. CDR1 is SGHAT and CDR2 is FQNNGV in the germline V gene. This CDR3 spans 15 amino acids. This receptor was taken from a man between 50 and 59 years old in good health. The chain recombines TRBV11-2 with TRBJ2-3; 9 nucleotides align to TRBD2. Sequenced material: blood. The CDR3 DNA is TGTGCCAGCTCTCCAAGCGGGGGGTCAACAGATACGCAGTATTTT. It encodes CASSPSGGSTDTQYF.